Listed here are 15 T cell receptor beta chains from one sample, sequenced in a study of blood T cell repertoires in COVID-19 (dated by TCRdb to 2020 to 2021). Libraries were made using the immunoSEQ multiplex PCR assay. This is the immuneACCESS table as TCRdb keeps it, with only in-frame sequences that have V and J called. A part of the clones is gone; compared with another copy, unresolved V genes explain less than half, and the rest is unexplained. Here the sample has about 59,000 clones; 73% occur a single time. Clones ranked in the top ten supply roughly a sixth of the sample. Sequences were obtained from peripheral blood. The receptors originated from a woman in her forties or fifties with active or convalescent COVID-19.

This clone was seen only a few times. The chain links TRBV6-5 to TRBJ2-3, with 8 bases fitting TRBD1. Unmatched junction bases numbered 5, after V lost 5 bases and J lost 4 bases. In germline, CDR1 is MNHEY, CDR2 SVGAGI. This CDR3 region has 14 residues. DNA for the CDR3: TGTGCCAGCAGTCCCCAGACAGGGGCAGATACGCAGTATTTT. This encodes CASSPQTGADTQYF.

The CDR3 DNA reads TGCGCCAGCAGCTCAAGCGGGATACGGGCCAAAAACATTCAGTACTTC. Its translation: CASSSSGIRAKNIQYF. V is TRBV5-1 and J is TRBJ2-4; the match to TRBD2 covers 7 bases. Germline lookup yields CDR1 SGHRS and CDR2 YFSETQ. The V and J ends lost 3 bases and 1 base, in that order; junction bases with no gene match: 7. The CDR3 loop spans 16 amino acids.

This clone has just a few counts. The J gene is TRBJ1-4, the V gene TRBV18, with D uncertain. Trimming pared 2 bases from V and 3 bases from J, leaving 13 bases between. Per the germline V gene, CDR1 is KGHSH and CDR2 is LQKENI. The CDR3 is 16 residues long. The CDR3 bases are TGTGCCAGCTCACCATTCGCTGGGCGGGCTAATGAAAAACTGTTTTTT. Translated, it gives CASSPFAGRANEKLFF.

This clone was picked up one time. The genes are TRBV5-1 and TRBJ1-6, with 7 bases that match TRBD1. Germline trimming cut 4 bases from V and 14 bases from J; bases unmatched to any gene: 15. This CDR3 is 15 amino acids long. Germline CDR1 reads SGHRS; CDR2 reads YFSETQ. CDR3 sequence: CASSDRETGIWALHF. The CDR3 DNA reads as TGCGCCAGCAGCGACCGTGAGACAGGGATATGGGCCCTCCACTTT.

This clone occurred a few times. The chain combines TRBV4-1 with TRBJ1-3; 7 nucleotides agree with TRBD1. The CDR3 is made up of 16 amino acids. The V gene's germline CDR1 is MGHRA and CDR2 YSYEKL. The V gene end was trimmed by 1 base and the J gene end by 3 bases; junction bases not matched to a gene: 6. The CDR3 region is CASSQAGGRGGNTIYF. As DNA, the CDR3 is TGCGCCAGCAGCCAAGCAGGGGGGCGCGGTGGAAACACCATATATTTT.

A single count supports this clone. The CDR3 nucleotides are TGTGCCAGCAGTTTAGGGGGCTCGGGGCCGCAGTATTTT. Protein product: CASSLGGSGPQYF. The chain carries TRBV28 and TRBJ2-3, with D possibly TRBD1 on 6 matching bases. Germline V gives CDR1 MDHEN, CDR2 SYDVKM. The length of the CDR3 is 13 residues. Trimming removed 2 bases at V and 10 bases at J, with 13 bases between.

The chain has TRBV9 and TRBJ2-2; D is possibly TRBD1 (6 bases). The CDR3 extends over 15 amino acids. Looked up from germline, CDR1 is SGDLS and CDR2 is YYNGEE. Deletions cut 0 bases from V and 4 bases from J, with 10 bases between. The CDR3 DNA follows: TGTGCCAGCAGCGTAGGGACAGAACCCACCGGGGAGCTGTTTTTT. The encoded protein is CASSVGTEPTGELFF.

This chain connects TRBV7-9 to TRBJ2-5; TRBD1 aligns across 9 bases. The length of the CDR3 is 15 residues. Germline-derived CDR1 and CDR2 are SEHNR and FQNEAQ (reference sequence). V was clipped by 3 bases and J by 3 bases; unmatched bases: 5. CDR3 region: CASSFLRTGEETQYF. The CDR3 DNA reads TGTGCCAGCAGCTTTCTGAGGACAGGGGAAGAGACCCAGTACTTC.

The CDR3 loop reads CASSFRSLSSTDTQYF. The CDR3 DNA reads TGTGCCAGCAGTTTTCGGAGCTTATCGAGCACAGATACGCAGTATTTT. The chain couples TRBV27 to TRBJ2-3; D uncertain. This CDR3 has 16 residues. V was shortened by 3 bases and J by 0 bases, with 13 bases between the two germline ends. Germline assignment: CDR1 MNHEY and CDR2 SMNVEV (reference sequence).

V usage is TRBV27 and J usage is TRBJ2-7, with D possibly TRBD1 on 5 matching bases. The CDR3 totals 13 residues. The germline V gene has CDR1 MNHEY and CDR2 SMNVEV (reference sequence). Trimming removed 6 bases from V and 3 bases from J, with 12 bases in between. The CDR3 bases are TGTGCCAGCAGCAAGTTCCAGGGCTACGAGCAGTACTTC. It specifies CASSKFQGYEQYF.

This rearrangement joins TRBV5-1 to TRBJ2-3, with 10 bases lining up with TRBD2. The V gene end was trimmed by 1 base and the J gene end by 3 bases; junction bases not matched to a gene: 11. The germline CDR1 and CDR2 sequences are SGHRS and YFSETQ. CDR3 size: 18 residues. The CDR3 spells CASSLLPPLAGDTDTQYF. CDR3 nucleotide sequence: TGCGCCAGCAGCTTGCTGCCTCCCCTAGCGGGAGATACAGATACGCAGTATTTT.

The rearrangement joins TRBV19 to TRBJ2-1, with TRBD2 matching over 9 bases. Germline V gene data show CDR1 as LNHDA and CDR2 as SQIVND (reference sequence). The CDR3 runs 13 residues. Trimming at V came to 6 bases and at J to 9 bases, leaving 6 bases not matched to a gene. CDR3 nucleotide sequence: TGTGCCAGTAGCCTTAGCGGGAGCCTTGAGCAGTTCTTC. Amino acid sequence: CASSLSGSLEQFF.

Here the CDR3 reads CASSQAGTSGSSEQFF. The CDR3 coding sequence is TGTGCCAGCAGCCAGGCCGGGACTAGCGGGAGTAGTGAGCAGTTCTTC. This rearrangement joins TRBV4-2 to TRBJ2-1; TRBD2 agrees at 14 bases. Germline V gene lookup returns CDR1 LGHNA and CDR2 YNFKEQ. Germline trimming cut 3 bases from V and 9 bases from J; bases unmatched to any gene: 7. This CDR3 region has 16 residues.

The rearrangement uses TRBV10-3 and TRBJ1-6, with 7 bases matching TRBD1. Trimming at V came to 11 bases and at J to 0 bases, leaving 10 bases not matched to a gene. The CDR3 is 16 amino acids. The germline V gene encodes CDR1 ENHRY and CDR2 SYGVKD. CDR3 nucleotide sequence: TGTGCCTCGAAACAGGGGCCGAGCTCCTATAATTCACCCCTCCACTTT. Amino acid sequence: CASKQGPSSYNSPLHF.

CDR3 residues: CASRAEVAYEQYF. Written as DNA, the CDR3 is TGTGCCAGCAGGGCGGAGGTGGCCTACGAGCAGTACTTC. This chain connects TRBV6-5 to TRBJ2-7, with D possibly matching TRBD2 (5 bases). CDR1 and CDR2 (germline): MNHEY, SVGAGI. This CDR3 is 13 amino acids long. With 6 bases removed from V and 2 bases from J, the gap between germline ends came to 11 bases.